The source of this T cell receptor beta chain is a study of response to subunit inactivated influenza vaccine. Notes on the study in general: Authors suggested each seasonal flu vaccination may recruit only limited numbers of new T cells.

With respect to this clonotype: Its antigen is unknown.

MiXCR, run by TCRdb on the RT-PCR reads, gives a single entry per CDR3 protein. The repertoire has about 520,000 distinct CDR3 sequences, approximately 7.8% of them found once; the top ten carry 13%. Sequenced here: PBMCs from blood, sampled around 25 months after vaccination. The clonotype originates from a man aged 50 to 69 who received an inactivated influenza vaccine.

CDR3 sequence reads: CASSFRIGNTGELFF. CDR3 DNA: TGTGCCAGCAGTTTCCGAATAGGGAACACCGGGGAGCTGTTTTTT. The chain carries TRBV27 and TRBJ2-2; unclear D gene. CDR3 length equals 15 residues. Germline-derived CDR1 and CDR2 are MNHEY and SMNVEV (reference sequence). The V gene lost 3 bases and the J gene lost 1 base, with 9 bases spanning the gap.